This TCR beta chain originates from a study of shared clonotypes between healthy human individuals. Study overall: Plates per donor: three CD4 naive, three CD4 memory, two CD8 naive, one CD8 memory.

This clone was picked up one time. Its antigen is undetermined. Findings and caveats of the study: Larger estimated richness was generally recorded for naive subsets relative to memory subsets.

The CDR3 sequence is 15 residues long. The germline gives CDR1 MNHNY, CDR2 SVGAGI (reference sequence). The ends lost 0 bases at V and 6 bases at J; junction bases unmatched: 5. The healthy adult donors were HIV-negative and reported no recent acute infections or vaccinations. Caucasian adults residing in Nashville, Tennessee made up all the donors. Sequenced by immunoSEQ multiplex PCR; TCRdb stores in-frame clones only, minus some. This sample has 950,000 to 1,300,000 clones, with 75% found just once. The clonotype was recovered from a man aged 18-30 years in good health. Sequences were obtained from memory CD4+ T cells sorted from blood. Subset meaning: CD45RA-negative fraction. The J gene is TRBJ1-5, the V gene TRBV6-6, with 7 positions matching TRBD1. CDR3 residues: CASSYSRGAGQPQHF. The CDR3 DNA follows: TGTGCCAGCAGTTACTCCAGGGGGGCAGGTCAGCCCCAGCATTTT.